This TCR beta chain was sequenced for a study of CD8+CD57+ T cells in acquired aplastic anemia. The template for TCR beta VDJ and CDR3 sequence profiling was genomic DNA. TCRdb reprocessed the reads via MiXCR and lists one record per CDR3 protein. Seen here are about 160,000 distinct CDR3 sequences, roughly 40% observed once, and the top ten hold approximately 1%. Points from the study as a whole: Any difference that existed in CD8+ Simpson's diversity between patients and controls was not significant.

Notes on this clonotype: The antigen remains undetermined.

This CDR3 contains 15 residues. The V gene's germline CDR1 is LNHDA and CDR2 SQIVND (reference sequence). The V end lost 9 bases, the J end lost 1 base, and 15 bases lay between the germline ends. Sequencing input: sorted CD4+, CD8+, or CD8+CD57+ T cells (not recorded which) from PBMCs. This sequence joins TRBV19 and TRBJ2-2, with D possibly TRBD1 on 6 matching bases. The sequence derives from a human donor in good health. This CDR3 is CASSAAQGNTGELFF. CDR3 in DNA: TGTGCCAGCTCAGCCGCACAGGGGAACACCGGGGAGCTGTTTTTT. Filled out from reference TRBV19 and TRBJ2-2, the complete variable domain reads DGGITQSPKYLFRKEGQNVTLSCEQNLNHDAMYWYRQDPGQGLRLIYYSQIVNDFQKGDIAEGYSVSREKKESFPLTVTSAQKNPTAFYLCASSAAQGNTGELFFGEGSRLTVL.